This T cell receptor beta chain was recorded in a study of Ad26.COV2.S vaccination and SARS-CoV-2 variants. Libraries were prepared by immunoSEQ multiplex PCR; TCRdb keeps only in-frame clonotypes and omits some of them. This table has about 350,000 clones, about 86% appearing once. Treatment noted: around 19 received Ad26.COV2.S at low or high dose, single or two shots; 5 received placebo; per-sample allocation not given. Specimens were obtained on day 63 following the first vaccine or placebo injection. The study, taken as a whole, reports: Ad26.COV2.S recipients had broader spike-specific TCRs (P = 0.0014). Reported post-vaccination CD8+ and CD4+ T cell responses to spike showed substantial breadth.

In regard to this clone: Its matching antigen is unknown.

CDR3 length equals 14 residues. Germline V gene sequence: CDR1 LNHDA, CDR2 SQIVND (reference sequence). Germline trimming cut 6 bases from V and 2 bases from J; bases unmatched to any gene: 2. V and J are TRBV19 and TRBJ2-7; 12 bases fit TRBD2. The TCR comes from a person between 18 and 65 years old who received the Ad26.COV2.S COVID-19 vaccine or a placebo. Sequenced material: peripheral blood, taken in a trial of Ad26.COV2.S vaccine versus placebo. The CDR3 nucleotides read TGTGCCAGTAGCGGACTAGCGGGGCCCTACGAGCAGTACTTC. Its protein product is CASSGLAGPYEQYF.